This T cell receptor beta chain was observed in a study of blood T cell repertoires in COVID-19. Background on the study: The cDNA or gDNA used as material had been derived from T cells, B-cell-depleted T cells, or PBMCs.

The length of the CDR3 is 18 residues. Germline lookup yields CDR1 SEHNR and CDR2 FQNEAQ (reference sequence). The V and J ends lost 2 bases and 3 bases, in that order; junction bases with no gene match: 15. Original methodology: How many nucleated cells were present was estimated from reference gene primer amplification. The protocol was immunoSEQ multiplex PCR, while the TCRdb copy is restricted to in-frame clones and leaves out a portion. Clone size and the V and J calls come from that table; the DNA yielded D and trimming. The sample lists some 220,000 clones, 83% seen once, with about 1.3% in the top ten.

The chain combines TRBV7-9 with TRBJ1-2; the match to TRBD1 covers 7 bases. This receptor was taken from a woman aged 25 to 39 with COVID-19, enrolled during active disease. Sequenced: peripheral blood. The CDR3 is CASSLLPPKQGTDYGYTF. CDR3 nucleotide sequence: TGTGCCAGCAGCTTACTACCTCCCAAACAGGGGACCGACTATGGCTACACCTTC.